One sample yielded the 15 T cell receptor beta chains listed below, sequenced in a study of T cells in Graves' hyperthyroidism and ophthalmopathy. It was RNA transcripts that yielded the amplified TCR beta CDR3 regions. During a first-round RT-PCR of the TCR CDR3, the HTBI primer set was used. TCRdb fed the multiplex PCR reads into MiXCR, producing one record per CDR3 protein. Of about 420,000 distinct CDR3 sequences in the sample, roughly 13% are singletons; the top ten hold approximately 5.8%. The sample was blood. All receptors come from a woman younger than 35 with Graves' hyperthyroidism.

This clonotype was seen repeatedly, ten times or more. This sequence joins TRBV28 and TRBJ1-3; 8 bases line up with TRBD1. CDR3 length: 15 amino acids. The J segment lost 2 bases and the V segment lost 4 bases, leaving 4 bases of the junction unmatched. The germline V gene encodes CDR1 MDHEN and CDR2 SYDVKM. The CDR3 DNA sequence: TGTGCCAGCAGTTACCCGACAGGGGCTGGAAACACCATATATTTT. Its translation is CASSYPTGAGNTIYF.

This clonotype was recorded at least ten times. The chain employs TRBV2 and TRBJ1-1; 9 bases fit TRBD1. Germline values: CDR1 SNHLY, CDR2 FYNNEI. Trimming cost V 6 bases and J 3 bases; bases outside gene matches: 8. This CDR3 spans 15 amino acids. The CDR3 bases are TGTGCCAGCAGGGGATTGGACAGGGGAGACACTGAAGCTTTCTTT. This sequence encodes CASRGLDRGDTEAFF.

This clonotype was seen many times. The V call is TRBV27, the J call TRBJ1-6, with a possible D match to TRBD1 (5 bases). The V gene's germline CDR1 is MNHEY and CDR2 SMNVEV (reference sequence). Trimming cost V 2 bases and J 5 bases, with 13 bases left between them. The CDR3 covers 16 residues. The CDR3, as DNA: TGTGCCAGCAGTTTAGCCGGGACGGGGAATAATTCACCCCTCCACTTT. This translates into CASSLAGTGNNSPLHF.

This clonotype occurred many times. The V call is TRBV2, the J call TRBJ1-6; TRBD1 agrees at 8 bases. This CDR3 has 14 amino acids. The J segment lost 9 bases and the V segment lost 4 bases, leaving 5 bases of the junction unmatched. The germline V gene has CDR1 SNHLY and CDR2 FYNNEI. CDR3 in DNA: TGTGCCAGCAGTGGGACAGGGAAGCGTTCACCCCTCCACTTT. Translating it yields CASSGTGKRSPLHF.

The chain carries TRBV20-1 and TRBJ2-5; D may be TRBD2 (6 bases). The germline gives CDR1 DFQATT, CDR2 SNEGSKA (reference sequence). This CDR3 comprises 15 residues. Trimming cost V 0 bases and J 2 bases, with 13 bases left between them. For the CDR3, the DNA is TGCAGTGCTAGAGAGGGCGGGGAGAAACAAGAGACCCAGTACTTC. Amino acids: CSAREGGEKQETQYF.

CDR3 region: CASSSRTRGTYEQYF. CDR3 DNA: TGTGCCAGTAGTTCCAGGACAAGGGGGACCTACGAGCAGTACTTC. The V and J genes are TRBV19 and TRBJ2-7, with D perhaps matching TRBD1 (6 bases). CDR1 is LNHDA, CDR2 SQIVND, per germline (reference sequence). The CDR3 has 15 residues. Trimming stripped 5 bases from V and 2 bases from J, with 16 bases between.

The table lists this clonotype with many counts. The J gene is TRBJ1-1, the V gene TRBV28; D is perhaps TRBD1 (5 bases). Germline CDR1 reads MDHEN; CDR2 reads SYDVKM. V gave up 6 bases and J gave up 0 bases, with 11 bases separating them. This CDR3 comprises 14 residues. Here the CDR3 DNA reads TGTGCCAGCAGCTTAAGACAGCTGAACACTGAAGCTTTCTTT. Its translation is CASSLRQLNTEAFF.

Details on this clonotype: Being one base from a much bigger clone, this may be a read error. The CDR3 carries no conserved terminal phenylalanine or tryptophan, so it likely arises from a read error. CDR3 sequence: CASSPTRATDSPLHS. The CDR3 nucleotides are TGTGCCAGCTCACCCACACGAGCTACGGATTCACCCCTCCACTCT. The rearrangement joins TRBV18 to TRBJ1-6, with D hard to call. Germline V lookup: CDR1 KGHSH, CDR2 LQKENI. V dropped 3 bases and J dropped 8 bases, with 14 bases sitting between them. The CDR3 contains 15 residues.

This clonotype was observed at least ten times. The V call is TRBV6-5, the J call TRBJ2-7; 7 bases line up with TRBD2. V was clipped by 1 base and J by 2 bases; unmatched bases: 5. Looked up from germline, CDR1 is MNHEY and CDR2 is SVGAGI. CDR3 length: 15 residues. The CDR3, as DNA: TGTGCCAGCAGTTACTTGGCTAGCGGAGCCTACGAGCAGTACTTC. Its protein is CASSYLASGAYEQYF.

In its sample, this clonotype was seen many times. This sequence joins TRBV12-3 or TRBV12-4 and TRBJ2-1; possibly TRBD1 for D (6 bases). The CDR3 is 15 residues long. V lost 1 base to trimming and J lost 8 bases, with 15 bases between them. CDR3 sequence reads: CASSLVDLGAHEQFF. The CDR3 region has the DNA TGTGCCAGCAGTTTAGTAGATTTGGGGGCCCATGAGCAGTTCTTC.

This clonotype was counted many times. The chain joins TRBV18 to TRBJ2-3; 11 bases agree with TRBD1. This CDR3 is 14 amino acids long. Trimming took 3 bases from V and 7 from J; bases not matched to a gene: 3. From germline, CDR1 is KGHSH and CDR2 LQKENI. The DNA for the CDR3 is TGTGCCAGCTCACCTTGGGACAGGGGGAATACGCAGTATTTT. Its translation: CASSPWDRGNTQYF.

This clonotype has a single count. This may arise from a read error, as a much more abundant clone is one base away. The V gene is TRBV20-1, the J gene TRBJ2-7, with TRBD2 identical over 7 bases. Trimming cost V 4 bases and J 2 bases; bases outside gene matches: 8. The CDR3 runs 14 residues. From germline, CDR1 is DFQATT and CDR2 SNEGSKA (reference sequence). CDR3 sequence: CSAIPREAPYEQYF. The CDR3 bases are TGCAGTGCTATCCCCCGGGAGGCCCCCTACGAGCAGTACTTC.

This clonotype was counted a few times. The chain carries TRBV19 and TRBJ1-4; 7 nucleotides line up with TRBD1. J lost 8 bases, V lost 6 bases, and 18 bases had no gene match. The CDR3 length is 17 residues. In germline, CDR1 is LNHDA, CDR2 SQIVND (reference sequence). In DNA, the CDR3 is TGTGCCAGTAGCTCGGATTGGAGCGACAGGGAGGGCGAAAAACTGTTTTTT. Amino acids: CASSSDWSDREGEKLFF.

Ten or more counts support this clonotype. The chain employs TRBV28 and TRBJ1-5; D perhaps matches TRBD1 (5 bases). V was trimmed by 5 bases and J by 8 bases, leaving 16 bases between them. Germline CDR1 MDHEN, CDR2 SYDVKM. The CDR3 has 14 amino acids. CDR3 DNA: TGTGCCAGCAGTCCTTGGGGGGGGAGTGAGCCCCAGCATTTT. Its translation: CASSPWGGSEPQHF.

This clonotype was observed many times. This rearrangement joins TRBV7-9 to TRBJ1-6; D perhaps matches TRBD1 (5 bases). This CDR3 is 12 amino acids long. Deletions cut 7 bases from V and 10 bases from J, with 11 bases between. Germline V gene sequence: CDR1 SEHNR, CDR2 FQNEAQ (reference sequence). In DNA, the CDR3 is TGTGCCAGCACCACCGGGGGGTCACCCCTCCACTTT. It encodes CASTTGGSPLHF. The full variable domain, completed using reference TRBV7-9 and TRBJ1-6, is DTGVSQNPRHKITKRGQNVTFRCDPISEHNRLYWYRQTLGQGPEFLTYFQNEAQLEKSRLLSDRFSAERPKGSFSTLEIQRTEQGDSAMYLCASTTGGSPLHFGNGTRLTVT.